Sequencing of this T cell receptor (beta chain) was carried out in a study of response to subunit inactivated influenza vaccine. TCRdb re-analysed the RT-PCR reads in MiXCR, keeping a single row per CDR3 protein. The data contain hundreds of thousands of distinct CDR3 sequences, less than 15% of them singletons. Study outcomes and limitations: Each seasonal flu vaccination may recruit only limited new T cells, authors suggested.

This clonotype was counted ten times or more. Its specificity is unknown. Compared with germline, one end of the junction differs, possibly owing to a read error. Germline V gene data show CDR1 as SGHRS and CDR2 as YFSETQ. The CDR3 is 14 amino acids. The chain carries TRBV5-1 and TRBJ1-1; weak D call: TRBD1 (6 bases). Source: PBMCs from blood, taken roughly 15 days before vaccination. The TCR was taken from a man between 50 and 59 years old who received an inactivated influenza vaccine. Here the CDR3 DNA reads TGTGCCAGCAGCTTAGTGGGACAGAACACTGAAGCTTTCTTT. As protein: CASSLVGQNTEAFF.